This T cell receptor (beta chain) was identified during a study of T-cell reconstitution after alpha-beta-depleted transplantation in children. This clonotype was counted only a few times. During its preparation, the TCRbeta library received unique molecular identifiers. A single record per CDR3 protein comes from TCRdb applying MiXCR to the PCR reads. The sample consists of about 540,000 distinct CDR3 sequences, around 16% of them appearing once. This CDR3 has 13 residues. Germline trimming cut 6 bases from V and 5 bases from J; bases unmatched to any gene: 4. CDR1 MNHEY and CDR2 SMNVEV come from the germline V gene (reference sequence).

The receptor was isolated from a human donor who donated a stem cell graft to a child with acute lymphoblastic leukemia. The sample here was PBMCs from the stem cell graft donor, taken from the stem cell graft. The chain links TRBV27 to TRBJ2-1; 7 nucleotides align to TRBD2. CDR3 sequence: CASRGAGNNEQFF. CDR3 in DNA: TGTGCCAGCAGGGGAGCGGGAAACAATGAGCAGTTCTTC.